Sequencing of this T cell receptor (beta chain) was carried out in a study of OX40 agonist ivuxolimab in advanced cancers. The overall study: Patients assigned to dose escalation were diagnosed with hepatocellular carcinoma, melanoma, renal cell or head and neck cancer.

V lost 1 base to trimming and J lost 2 bases; unmatched junction nucleotides: 5. CDR1 and CDR2 from the germline V gene are SGHKS and YYEKEE (reference sequence). The length of the CDR3 is 17 residues. The method was immunoSEQ multiplex PCR; TCRdb's version includes in-frame clones alone and lacks a portion of them. This table holds approximately 81,000 clones, 86% found once. The chain employs TRBV5-5 and TRBJ2-5, with 13 positions matching TRBD2. The sequence was obtained from an adult with an advanced solid tumor such as melanoma, head and neck, liver or kidney cancer. The sample here was CD4+ or CD8+ T cells sorted from blood, taken in a trial of the OX40 agonist ivuxolimab. The CDR3 nucleotides are TGTGCCAGCAGCTTGACGGGACTAGCGGGACAGCAAGAGACCCAGTACTTC. It yields the protein CASSLTGLAGQQETQYF.